Sequencing of this T cell receptor (beta chain) was carried out in a study of read filtering for tumor transcriptome and immune sequencing. As for the study in general: By R-ISS, stages I, II and III held approximately 8, 17 and 7 patients.

Sampling of bone marrow took place during active disease in every patient. From 350 to 500 ng of RNA, a library with molecular barcoded alpha/delta and beta/gamma adaptors was made. Each CDR3 protein is one row after TCRdb ran MiXCR on the reads. The data hold about 86,000 distinct CDR3 sequences, with 9% to 15% observed a single time. This CDR3 spans 13 amino acids. The ends were cut back, 4 bases at V and 7 bases at J, with 10 bases in the middle. This clonotype occurred many times. Antigen unknown. General study findings and limits: Around 84% of IR-seq clonotypes had one read, totaling 3% to 4% of reads; RNA-seq: 74.6% and 44.6%. Compared with RNA-seq, IR-seq gave much higher clonotype depth and reliability.

V is TRBV12-3 or TRBV12-4 and J is TRBJ2-2; maybe TRBD1 (5 bases). This TCR was recovered from a donor aged 40 or over with multiple myeloma. Specimen: a population of CD138-negative cells sorted from bone marrow. The CDR3 coding sequence is TGTGCCAGCAGTTCCCAGGGAATCGGGGAGCTGTTTTTT. It codes for CASSSQGIGELFF.